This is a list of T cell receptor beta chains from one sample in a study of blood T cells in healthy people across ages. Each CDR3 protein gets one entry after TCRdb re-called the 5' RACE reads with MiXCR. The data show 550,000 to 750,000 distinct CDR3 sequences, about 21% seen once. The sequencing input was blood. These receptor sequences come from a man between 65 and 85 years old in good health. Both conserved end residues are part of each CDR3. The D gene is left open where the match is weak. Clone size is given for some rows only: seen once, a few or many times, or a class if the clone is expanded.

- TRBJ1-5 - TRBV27 CASSLSWNQPQHF TGTGCCAGCAGTTTATCGTGGAATCAGCCCCAGCATTTT
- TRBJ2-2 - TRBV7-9 CASSPPGGIGELFF TGTGCCAGCAGCCCCCCCGGGGGTATCGGGGAGCTGTTTTTT
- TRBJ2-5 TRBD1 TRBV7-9 CASSFNRQGARETQYF TGTGCCAGCAGCTTCAATAGACAGGGGGCACGAGAGACCCAGTACTTC
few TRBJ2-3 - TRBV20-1 CSAEGYVRGDTQYF TGCAGTGCTGAAGGCTACGTTCGGGGAGATACGCAGTATTTT
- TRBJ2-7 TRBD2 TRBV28 CASRSSGRARIYEQYF TGTGCCAGCAGGTCTAGCGGGAGGGCCCGGATCTACGAGCAGTACTTC
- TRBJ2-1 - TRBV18 CASSPPSGYNEQFF TGTGCCAGCTCACCACCATCAGGCTACAATGAGCAGTTCTTC
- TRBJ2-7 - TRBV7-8 CASSPLGPTIRYEQYF TGTGCCAGCAGCCCGTTGGGGCCCACTATTAGGTACGAGCAGTACTTC
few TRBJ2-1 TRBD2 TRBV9 CASSRAGETYNEQFF TGTGCCAGCTCTAGGGCGGGAGAGACCTACAATGAGCAGTTCTTC
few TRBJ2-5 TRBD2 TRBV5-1 CASSLGDYWAETQYF TGCGCCAGCAGCTTGGGGGACTATTGGGCAGAGACCCAGTACTTC
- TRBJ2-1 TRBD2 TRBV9 CASSVVGGGLADNEQFF TGTGCCAGCAGCGTAGTAGGGGGGGGACTAGCGGACAATGAGCAGTTCTTC
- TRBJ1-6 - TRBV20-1 CSARGIGSPLHF TGCAGTGCTAGAGGGATCGGCTCACCCCTCCACTTT
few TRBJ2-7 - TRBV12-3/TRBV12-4 CASSFRDPTYEQYF TGTGCCAGCAGTTTCAGGGACCCGACCTACGAGCAGTACTTC
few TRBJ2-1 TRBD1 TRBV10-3 CATAGTETNEQFF TGTGCCACCGCCGGGACAGAGACCAATGAGCAGTTCTTC
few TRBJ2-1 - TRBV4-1 CASSRREFNEQFF TGCGCCAGCAGCCGCCGGGAATTCAATGAGCAGTTCTTC
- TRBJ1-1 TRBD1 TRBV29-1 CSVGDRADTEAFF TGCAGCGTTGGAGACAGGGCGGACACTGAAGCTTTCTTT
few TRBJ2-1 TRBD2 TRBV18 CASSPTGLASDDEQFF TGTGCCAGCTCACCAACCGGACTAGCTTCCGATGATGAGCAGTTCTTC
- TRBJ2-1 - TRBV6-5 CASSSPLRQSSYNEQFF TGTGCCAGCAGTTCCCCCCTACGCCAGAGCTCCTACAATGAGCAGTTCTTC
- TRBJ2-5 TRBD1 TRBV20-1 CSARERTGRFTQYF TGCAGTGCCCGAGAAAGGACAGGGCGTTTCACCCAGTACTTC
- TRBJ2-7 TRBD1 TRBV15 CATSRGSFGTGENEQYF TGTGCCACCAGCAGAGGTAGTTTCGGGACAGGGGAGAACGAGCAGTACTTC
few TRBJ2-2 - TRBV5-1 CASGYGFQANTGELFF TGCGCCAGCGGTTATGGGTTCCAGGCGAACACCGGGGAGCTGTTTTTT
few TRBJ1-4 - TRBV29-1 CSVGTVGEKLFF TGCAGCGTTGGGACAGTTGGGGAAAAACTGTTTTTT
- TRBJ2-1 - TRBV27 CASSRNQGSEQFF TGTGCCAGCAGTCGAAACCAGGGCAGTGAGCAGTTCTTC
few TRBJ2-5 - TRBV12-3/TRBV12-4 CASSPDSAAQTQYF TGTGCCAGCAGTCCCGACTCAGCGGCCCAGACCCAGTACTTC
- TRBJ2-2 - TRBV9 CASSVGSLNTGELFF TGTGCCAGCAGCGTAGGTAGCCTTAACACCGGGGAGCTGTTTTTT
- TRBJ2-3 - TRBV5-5 CASSLWRGWADTQYF TGTGCCAGCAGCTTGTGGCGGGGTTGGGCAGATACGCAGTATTTT
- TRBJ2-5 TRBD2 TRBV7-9 CASSFRTSGSETQYF TGTGCCAGCAGCTTTAGAACTAGCGGGAGTGAGACCCAGTACTTC
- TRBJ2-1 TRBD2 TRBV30 CAWSRGEGWSNEQFF TGTGCCTGGAGCCGTGGGGAGGGATGGTCAAATGAGCAGTTCTTC
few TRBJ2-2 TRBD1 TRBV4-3 CASSQKRAPGQENTGELFF TGCGCCAGCAGCCAAAAAAGGGCTCCGGGACAGGAGAACACCGGGGAGCTGTTTTTT
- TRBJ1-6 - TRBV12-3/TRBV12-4 CASRNQYNSPLHF TGTGCCAGCAGAAACCAGTATAATTCACCCCTCCACTTT